A single sample gave rise to the 16 T cell receptor beta chains below, sequenced in a study of OX40 agonist ivuxolimab in advanced cancers. Some clones are missing from TCRdb's copy, which holds only in-frame ones; the method was immunoSEQ multiplex PCR. The table shows about 93,000 clones, with 90% to 95% occurring only once. Sequences were derived from CD4+ or CD8+ T cells sorted from blood, sampled in a trial of the OX40 agonist ivuxolimab. Every receptor here comes from an adult with an advanced solid tumor such as melanoma, head and neck, liver or kidney cancer.

The rearrangement uses TRBV11-2 and TRBJ2-5; the D gene is possibly TRBD2 (6 bases). The CDR3 totals 14 residues. Germline values: CDR1 SGHAT, CDR2 FQNNGV. V was trimmed by 1 base and J by 4 bases, leaving 10 bases between them. CDR3 coding DNA: TGTGCCAGCAGCTTAGGACAGCGGGCAGAGACCCAGTACTTC. Translation gives CASSLGQRAETQYF. The variable domain in full, with the rest retrieved from reference TRBV11-2 and TRBJ2-5, is EAGVAQSPRYKIIEKRQSVAFWCNPISGHATLYWYQQILGQGPKLLIQFQNNGVVDDSQLPKDRFSAERLKGVDSTLKIQPAKLEDSAVYLCASSLGQRAETQYFGPGTRLLVL.

This chain links TRBV19 with TRBJ1-6; unclear D gene. Per germline, CDR1 LNHDA and CDR2 SQIVND (reference sequence). V gave up 7 bases and J gave up 7 bases, with 14 bases separating them. This CDR3 spans 14 amino acids. The CDR3 spells CASTHKANNSPLHF. The CDR3 bases are TGTGCCAGTACCCACAAAGCGAACAATTCACCCCTCCACTTT.

V gene TRBV1 combines with J gene TRBJ2-5; the table gives TRBD1 as D, unverified against the DNA. TRBV1 is annotated as a pseudogene. The CDR3 is made up of 12 amino acids. The DNA of the CDR3 is TGCACCAGCAGCCAAGGGGGCGGATTCCAGTACTTC. Amino acids: CTSSQGGGFQYF.

This chain links TRBV19 with TRBJ1-5; 9 bases agree with TRBD1. V lost 6 bases to trimming and J lost 7 bases; unmatched junction nucleotides: 7. CDR3 length: 14 residues. Per the germline V gene, CDR1 is LNHDA and CDR2 is SQIVND (reference sequence). The CDR3 DNA reads TGTGCCAGTAGCCGGGACAGGGACGGCCAGCCCCAGCATTTT. It translates to CASSRDRDGQPQHF.

The chain uses TRBV11-2 and TRBJ2-5; D unresolved. The CDR3 covers 14 residues. The V end lost 1 base, the J end lost 2 bases, and 8 bases lay between the germline ends. Germline lookup yields CDR1 SGHAT and CDR2 FQNNGV. CDR3 nucleotides: TGTGCCAGCAGCTTAGGGGCAGGACAAGAGACCCAGTACTTC. Amino acid sequence: CASSLGAGQETQYF.

A remark on this clone: The sample carries other DNA sequences with the same CDR3. This chain uses TRBV7-3 with TRBJ2-5; D call uncertain. The ends were cut back, 5 bases at V and 0 bases at J, with 10 bases in the middle. The CDR3 totals 14 residues. The germline gives CDR1 SGHTA, CDR2 FQGTGA. CDR3 loop: CASSQGPYQETQYF. The CDR3 bases are TGTGCCAGCAGCCAAGGGCCCTACCAAGAGACCCAGTACTTC.

The J gene is TRBJ2-1, the V gene TRBV7-9; tentative D call: TRBD2 (6 bases). This CDR3 spans 17 amino acids. The germline CDR1 and CDR2 sequences are SEHNR and FQNEAQ (reference sequence). The V gene lost 2 bases and the J gene lost 5 bases, with 19 bases spanning the gap. In nucleotides, the CDR3 is TGTGCCAGCAGCTTACGGCGCGGGACCCCCCCACACAATGAGCAGTTCTTC. The encoded protein is CASSLRRGTPPHNEQFF.

This sequence joins TRBV27 and TRBJ2-5; TRBD1 matches 8 bases. The CDR3 spans 14 residues. With V trimmed by 6 bases and J by 0 bases, 3 bases remained unmatched. Germline-derived CDR1 and CDR2 are MNHEY and SMNVEV (reference sequence). The CDR3 DNA reads TGTGCCAGCAGCGGGACAGGTAACCAAGAGACCCAGTACTTC. This sequence encodes CASSGTGNQETQYF.

This sequence joins TRBV6-5 and TRBJ1-2; D possibly corresponds to TRBD1 (6 bases). CDR1 is MNHEY and CDR2 is SVGAGI in the germline V gene. The CDR3 has 14 residues. V lost 2 bases to trimming and J lost 3 bases, with 10 bases between them. CDR3 in DNA: TGTGCCAGCAGTTACAACAGGGATCACTATGGCTACACCTTC. Its protein is CASSYNRDHYGYTF.

V is TRBV25-1 and J is TRBJ1-2, with unresolved D. The CDR3 length is 16 residues. V dropped 3 bases and J dropped 4 bases, with 18 bases sitting between them. Looked up from germline, CDR1 is MGHDK and CDR2 is SYGVNS. CDR3 loop: CASSDETGPRAYGYTF. The CDR3 bases are TGTGCCAGCAGTGATGAGACCGGCCCTAGGGCCTATGGCTACACCTTC.

This rearrangement joins TRBV3-1 (or the pseudogene TRBV3-2) to TRBJ1-4; no clear D. V lost 3 bases to trimming and J lost 17 bases, with 7 bases between them. The CDR3 has 9 residues. Germline CDR1 LGHDT, CDR2 YNNKEL (reference sequence). The CDR3, as DNA: TGTGCCAGCAGCCAGTCGCCATTTTTT. Amino acid sequence: CASSQSPFF.

The chain carries TRBV4-2 and TRBJ2-7; TRBD1 is a possible D gene (5 bases). The CDR3 runs 17 residues. Germline loops: CDR1 LGHNA, CDR2 YNFKEQ. V shed 0 bases and J shed 0 bases, with 15 bases lying between them. Here the CDR3 reads CASSQEAGQGFSYEQYF. The CDR3 region has the DNA TGTGCCAGCAGCCAAGAGGCAGGGCAGGGCTTCTCCTACGAGCAGTACTTC.

The chain combines TRBV29-1 with TRBJ2-3, with D uncertain. CDR1 is SQVTM and CDR2 is ANQGSEA in the germline V gene. Trimming took 0 bases from V and 1 from J, leaving 2 bases between them. This CDR3 has 12 residues. The CDR3 loop is CSVEDGTDTQYF. The CDR3 DNA is TGCAGCGTTGAAGATGGCACAGATACGCAGTATTTT.

The V gene is TRBV4-2, the J gene TRBJ2-2; 8 positions match TRBD2. In germline, CDR1 is LGHNA, CDR2 YNFKEQ. V shed 2 bases and J 3 bases; nucleotides not matched to a gene: 2. The CDR3 has 15 residues. The CDR3 DNA reads as TGTGCCAGCAGCCAACGAGCGGGGGACACCGGGGAGCTGTTTTTT. Translating it yields CASSQRAGDTGELFF.

The chain uses TRBV6-1 and TRBJ2-7; 8 nucleotides line up with TRBD2. The CDR3 totals 15 residues. J lost 0 bases, V lost 6 bases, and 7 bases had no gene match. Germline V gene sequence: CDR1 MNHNS, CDR2 SASEGT. In DNA, the CDR3 is TGTGCCAGCAGAACTCGCGGGAGGAGCTCCTACGAGCAGTACTTC. This codes for CASRTRGRSSYEQYF.

CDR3 amino acids: CASSRQGAGNQPQHF. CDR3 sequence (DNA): TGTGCCAGCAGCCGCCAGGGGGCTGGTAATCAGCCCCAGCATTTT. The rearrangement joins TRBV7-9 to TRBJ1-5; 8 bases map to TRBD1. V shed 5 bases and J 4 bases; nucleotides not matched to a gene: 7. The length of the CDR3 is 15 residues. Germline-derived CDR1 and CDR2 are SEHNR and FQNEAQ (reference sequence).